This T cell receptor beta chain was recovered during a study of neurological immune-mediated disorders (dated 2019 in TCRdb). Concerning the study at large: Using UMI-based sequencing, the study compared peripheral blood TCR-beta repertoires from patients with HTLV-I-associated myelopathy (HAM/TSP), patients with multiple sclerosis, and healthy controls. The 90 to 120 TCR-beta libraries covered PBMC samples along with longitudinal samples, technical triplicates, and paired sorted CD4+ and CD8+ T-cell subsets. Longitudinal HAM/TSP and healthy donors had 3 time-points each (roughly 3-40 month intervals). Of the approximately 70 subjects in the cohort, about 15 were HAM/TSP patients, approximately 34 were multiple sclerosis patients, and some 20 were healthy controls.

From its cysteine to its phenylalanine, the CDR3 spans 14 amino acids. Only the CDR3 portion is preserved as DNA: 42 bases, with reading frame beginning at the first base. V is reduced by 3 bases and J by 4 bases, leaving a spacing of 10 bases between them. Based on the germline V gene, the CDR1 and CDR2 sequences are MDHEN and SYDVKM. In regard to this clonotype: There is no known antigen for this receptor. The record has no base qualities; no much larger clone is one base away.

Overall study outcomes, separate from this receptor: TCR clonal expansion was highest in HAM/TSP patients and lowest in MS patients, with MS patients falling below even healthy controls. No identical CDR3 amino acid sequences were found to be shared among expanded clones across subjects, suggesting that TCR-beta repertoires were private in all groups.

The time point tag for this specimen amounts to: longitudinal time-point 1 (baseline). The healthy controls were volunteers from a blood bank in Maryland, USA. For the unsorted PBMC libraries, 2 million PBMCs were stored in RNAlater at -80 degrees C until RNA extraction and were used to generate the libraries. PBMCs were separated from peripheral blood using Ficoll-Hypaque density gradient centrifugation and then cryopreserved in liquid nitrogen. cDNA was synthesized by template-switch 5'RACE using a primer with a 10-nucleotide random unique molecular identifier that tagged each TCR transcript. Every sequencing run yielded over 200 million TCR-beta sequences covering 15-18 subjects. The RNeasy kit was used for extraction of total RNA. TCR-beta VDJ regions were amplified with primers for the TCR constant region and the 5'RACE anchor, using the KAPA Real-time Library Amplification kit. Sample indexes and Illumina adaptors were added in a first PCR, and a second PCR then increased library yield. The roughly 650 bp TCR product was size-selected on a 2% E-gel SizeSelection system after Ampure bead purification. Before pooling, library quality was assessed on a Bioanalyzer, concentration was determined with Qubit, and library quantification was performed with the Kapa Library Quantification kit. An Illumina HiSeq 2500 sequenced the libraries paired-end 2 x 150 bp. To increase sequence diversity, roughly 23-30% phiX was spiked into each library pool. As for the authors' bioinformatics: The quality-filtered reads were processed with the UMI-based MiGEC pipeline, whose error correction step removed more than 85% of the raw TCR sequences. IMGT germline references were used for aligning VDJ genes, and each clonotype was defined as a unique CDR3 amino acid sequence together with its V-J genes. VDJtools evaluated clonal expansion, Shannon diversity and CDR3 relatedness (CalcPairwiseDistances, ClusterSamples); CLCbio workbench built phylogenetic trees. Clones with at least 8 unique UMIs were defined as expanded, with this threshold being based on coefficient-of-variation modelling across technical triplicates. TCRdb reanalyzed the raw reads on its own, using fastp at Q25 for trimming and MiXCR for clone calling, and kept in-frame beta chains. Rows merge per CDR3 protein into single entries with the most common DNA and genes. The authors' filters were not applied to this entry. The sample table holds over 55,000 distinct CDR3 sequences, of which roughly 10% were seen once. The ten largest account for roughly a tenth of the sample.

The receptor chain draws on TRBV28 and TRBJ1-3; matching of 6 bases hints at TRBD1 as the D gene. The specimen sequenced was PBMCs. The TCR comes from a man under 40 in good health. In nucleotide form, the sequence is TGTGCCAGCAGTTTGACAGGTACAGGAAACACCATATATTTT. Its protein is CASSLTGTGNTIYF. With the portions outside the CDR3 filled from the reference TRBV28 and TRBJ1-3 genes, the complete variable region becomes DVKVTQSSRYLVKRTGEKVFLECVQDMDHENMFWYRQDPGLGLRLIYFSYDVKMKEKGDIPEGYSVSREKKERFSLILESASTNQTSMYLCASSLTGTGNTIYFGEGSWLTVV.